The T cell receptor (beta chain) under discussion was sequenced for a study of blood T cell repertoires in COVID-19. Profiled with immunoSEQ multiplex PCR; TCRdb holds only in-frame clones, not every one. Of around 64,000 clones in the sample, approximately 85% were seen once. Sequencing used peripheral blood. This clonotype was sampled from a human donor in a cohort sampled during active COVID-19.

CDR3: CASSGGQAWNSPLHF. DNA of the CDR3: TGTGCCAGCAGCGGGGGACAGGCATGGAATTCACCCCTCCACTTT. V usage is TRBV7-8 and J usage is TRBJ1-6; 8 nucleotides match TRBD1. V shed 5 bases and J 7 bases; nucleotides not matched to a gene: 7. The CDR3 contains 15 residues. Germline assignment: CDR1 SGHVS and CDR2 FQNEAQ.